This TCR beta chain was observed in a study of cytomegalovirus exposure and HLA in healthy donors. Primers: 60 Vbeta forward and 13 Jbeta reverse. The protocol was immunoSEQ multiplex PCR, while the TCRdb copy is restricted to in-frame clones and leaves out a portion. Here the sample spans roughly 92,000 clones, 80% being singletons. Donors were nominally healthy when sampled, though unrecorded immune exposures were likely. CDR3 length: 17 amino acids. The germline V gene encodes CDR1 SGHRS and CDR2 YFSETQ. J gave up 5 bases and V 0 bases, and 10 bases lay outside the gene matches. The V and J genes are TRBV5-1 and TRBJ2-2, with TRBD2 matching 7 bases. Sequencing was carried out using PBMCs. This TCR came from a woman in her forties or fifties in good health and CMV-seropositive. CDR3 nucleotide sequence: TGCGCCAGCAGCTTGGTCGGGGCGGGGGAGAAGACCGGGGAGCTGTTTTTT. Encoded protein: CASSLVGAGEKTGELFF.